This entry is about one TCR beta chain. The data were obtained in a study of blood T cell repertoires in COVID-19. Study-level information: Nucleic acid was either cDNA or gDNA, and it came from T cells, B-cell-depleted T cells, or PBMCs.

Original processing notes: Scientists estimated how many nucleated cells there were by amplifying reference gene primers. Clones were read by immunoSEQ multiplex PCR, and TCRdb kept only the in-frame ones, dropping some. The V and J calls and clone size are taken from that table; D and trimming were inferred from the DNA. In the table there are approximately 250,000 clones, around 86% of which are singletons. This CDR3 has 16 residues. V shed 1 base and J 3 bases; nucleotides not matched to a gene: 6. Looked up from germline, CDR1 is SGHVS and CDR2 is FQNEAQ. The gene calls are TRBV7-8 and TRBJ1-5; 7 nucleotides match TRBD1. Input material: peripheral blood. This receptor was obtained from a man aged 40-49 years with active or convalescent COVID-19. The CDR3 spells CASSLVDRASNQPQHF. Written as DNA, the CDR3 is TGTGCCAGCAGCTTAGTCGACAGGGCCTCCAATCAGCCCCAGCATTTT.